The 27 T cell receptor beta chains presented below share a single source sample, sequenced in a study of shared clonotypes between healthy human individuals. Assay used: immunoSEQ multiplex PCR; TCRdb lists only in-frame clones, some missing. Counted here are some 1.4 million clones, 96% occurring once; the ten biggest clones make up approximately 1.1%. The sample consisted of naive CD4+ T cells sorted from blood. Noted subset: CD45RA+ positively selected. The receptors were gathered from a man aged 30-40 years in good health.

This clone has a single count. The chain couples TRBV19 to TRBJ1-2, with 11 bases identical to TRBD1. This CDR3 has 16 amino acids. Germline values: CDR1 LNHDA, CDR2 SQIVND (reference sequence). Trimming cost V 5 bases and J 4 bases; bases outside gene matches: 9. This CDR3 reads CASSSARTGGAYGYTF. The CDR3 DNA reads TGTGCCAGTAGTTCGGCGAGGACAGGGGGCGCCTATGGCTACACCTTC.

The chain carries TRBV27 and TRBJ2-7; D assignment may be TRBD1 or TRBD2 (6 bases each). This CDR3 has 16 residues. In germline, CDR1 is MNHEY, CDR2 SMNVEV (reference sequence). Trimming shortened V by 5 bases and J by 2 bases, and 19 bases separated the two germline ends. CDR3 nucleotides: TGTGCCAGCAGTAGGGGGGCGAGGGAGATAACCTACGAGCAGTACTTC. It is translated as CASSRGAREITYEQYF.

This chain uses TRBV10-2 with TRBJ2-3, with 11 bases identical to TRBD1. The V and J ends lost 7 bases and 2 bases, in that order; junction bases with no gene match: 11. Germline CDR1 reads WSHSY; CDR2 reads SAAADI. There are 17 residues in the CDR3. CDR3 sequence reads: CASIGDRGGSITDTQYF. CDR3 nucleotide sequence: TGCGCCAGCATAGGGGACAGGGGGGGATCAATCACAGATACGCAGTATTTT.

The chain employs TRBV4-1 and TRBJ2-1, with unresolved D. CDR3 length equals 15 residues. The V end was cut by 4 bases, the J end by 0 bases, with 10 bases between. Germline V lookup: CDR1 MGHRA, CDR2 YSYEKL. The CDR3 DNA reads TGCGCCAGCAGCCTCCCGGGTAGCTCCTACAATGAGCAGTTCTTC. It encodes CASSLPGSSYNEQFF.

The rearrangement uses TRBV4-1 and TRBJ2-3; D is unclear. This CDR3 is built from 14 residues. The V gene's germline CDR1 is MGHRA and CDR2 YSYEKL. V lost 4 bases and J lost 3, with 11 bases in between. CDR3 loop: CASSLGRVTDTQYF. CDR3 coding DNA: TGCGCCAGCAGCCTCGGACGGGTTACAGATACGCAGTATTTT.

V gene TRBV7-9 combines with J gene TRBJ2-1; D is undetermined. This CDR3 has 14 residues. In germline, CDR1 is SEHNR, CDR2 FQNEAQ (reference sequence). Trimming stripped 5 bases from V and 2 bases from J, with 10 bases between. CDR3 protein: CASSPGVTYNEQFF. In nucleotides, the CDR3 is TGTGCCAGCAGCCCAGGAGTGACCTACAATGAGCAGTTCTTC.

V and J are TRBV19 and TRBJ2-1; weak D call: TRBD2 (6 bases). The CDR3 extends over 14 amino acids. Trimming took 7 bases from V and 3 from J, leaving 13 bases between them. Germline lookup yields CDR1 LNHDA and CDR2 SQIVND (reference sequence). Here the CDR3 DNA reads TGTGCCAGTAATAGGAGGGAACACTACAATGAGCAGTTCTTC. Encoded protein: CASNRREHYNEQFF.

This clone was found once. The CDR3 nucleotides are TGTGCCAGCAGCCAAGATCGTGGGGGGTGGCGGGTAAGCACCGGGGAGCTGTTTTTT. Its translation is CASSQDRGGWRVSTGELFF. The rearrangement links TRBV4-2 to TRBJ2-2, with a tentative D call TRBD2 (6 bases). Trimming pared 0 bases from V and 4 bases from J, leaving 21 bases between. The CDR3 consists of 19 residues. CDR1 is LGHNA, CDR2 YNFKEQ, per germline.

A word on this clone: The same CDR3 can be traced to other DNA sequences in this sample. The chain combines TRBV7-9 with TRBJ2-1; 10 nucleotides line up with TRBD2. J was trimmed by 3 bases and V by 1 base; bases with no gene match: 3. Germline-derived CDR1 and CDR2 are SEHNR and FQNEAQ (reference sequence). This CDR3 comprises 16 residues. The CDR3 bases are TGTGCCAGCAGCTTAGGACTAGCGGGCGGCTACAATGAGCAGTTCTTC. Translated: CASSLGLAGGYNEQFF.

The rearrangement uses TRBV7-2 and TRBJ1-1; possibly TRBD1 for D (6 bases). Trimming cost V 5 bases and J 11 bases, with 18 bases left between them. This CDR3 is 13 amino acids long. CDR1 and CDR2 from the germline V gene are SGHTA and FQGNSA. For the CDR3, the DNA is TGTGCCAGCAGCCCGGGGCCCCGTGACAGGGCTTTCTTT. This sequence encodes CASSPGPRDRAFF.

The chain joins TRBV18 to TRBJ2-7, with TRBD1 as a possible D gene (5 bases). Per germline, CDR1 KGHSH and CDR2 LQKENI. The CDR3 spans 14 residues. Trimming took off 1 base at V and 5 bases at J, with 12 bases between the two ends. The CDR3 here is CASSPRGRGDEQYF. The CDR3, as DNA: TGTGCCAGCTCACCACGGGGCCGTGGGGACGAGCAGTACTTC.

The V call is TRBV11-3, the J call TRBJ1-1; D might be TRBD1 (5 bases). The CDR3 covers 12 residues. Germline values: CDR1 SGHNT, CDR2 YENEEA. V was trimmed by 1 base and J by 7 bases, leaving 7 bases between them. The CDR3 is CASSLGDSEAFF. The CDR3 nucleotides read TGTGCCAGCAGCTTAGGAGACAGTGAAGCTTTCTTT.

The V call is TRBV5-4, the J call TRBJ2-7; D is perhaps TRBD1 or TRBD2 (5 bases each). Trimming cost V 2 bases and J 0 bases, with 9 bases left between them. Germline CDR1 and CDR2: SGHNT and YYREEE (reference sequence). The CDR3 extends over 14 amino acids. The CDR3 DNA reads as TGTGCCAGCAGCTTCGGGGCCCACTCCTACGAGCAGTACTTC. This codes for CASSFGAHSYEQYF.

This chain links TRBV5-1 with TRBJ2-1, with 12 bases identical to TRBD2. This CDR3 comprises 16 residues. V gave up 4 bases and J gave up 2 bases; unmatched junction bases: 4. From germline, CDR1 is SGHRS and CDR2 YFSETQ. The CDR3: CASSMTSGRAYNEQFF. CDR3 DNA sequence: TGCGCCAGCAGCATGACTAGCGGGAGAGCCTACAATGAGCAGTTCTTC.

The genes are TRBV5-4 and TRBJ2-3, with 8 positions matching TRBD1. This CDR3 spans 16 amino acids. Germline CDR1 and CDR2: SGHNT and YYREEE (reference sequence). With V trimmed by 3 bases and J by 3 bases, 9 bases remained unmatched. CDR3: CASSSTLDRGTDTQYF. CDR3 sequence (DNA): TGTGCCAGCAGCTCAACTTTAGACAGGGGTACAGATACGCAGTATTTT.

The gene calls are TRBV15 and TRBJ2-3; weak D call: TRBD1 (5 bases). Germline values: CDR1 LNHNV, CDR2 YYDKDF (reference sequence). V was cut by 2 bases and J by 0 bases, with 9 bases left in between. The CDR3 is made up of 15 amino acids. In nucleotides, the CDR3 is TGTGCCACCAGCAGACAGGGATCTAGCACAGATACGCAGTATTTT. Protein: CATSRQGSSTDTQYF.

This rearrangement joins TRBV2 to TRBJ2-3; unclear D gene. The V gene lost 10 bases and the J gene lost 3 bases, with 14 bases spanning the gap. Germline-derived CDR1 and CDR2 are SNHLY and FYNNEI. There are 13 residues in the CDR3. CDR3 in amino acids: CATSDLITDTQYF. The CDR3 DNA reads TGTGCCACCTCGGACCTTATTACAGATACGCAGTATTTT.

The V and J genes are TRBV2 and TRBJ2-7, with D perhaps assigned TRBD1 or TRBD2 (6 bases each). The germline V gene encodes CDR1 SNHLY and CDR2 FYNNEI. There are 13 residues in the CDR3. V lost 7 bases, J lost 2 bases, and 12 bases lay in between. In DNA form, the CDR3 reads TGTGCCAGCACCCCTAGGGGGGCCTACGAGCAGTACTTC. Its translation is CASTPRGAYEQYF.

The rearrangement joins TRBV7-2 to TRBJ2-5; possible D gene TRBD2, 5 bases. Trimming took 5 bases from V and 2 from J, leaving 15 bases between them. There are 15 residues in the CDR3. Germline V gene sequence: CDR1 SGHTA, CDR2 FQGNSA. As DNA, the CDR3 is TGTGCCAGCAGCCCCCCGGCGGGTGGACAAGAGACCCAGTACTTC. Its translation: CASSPPAGGQETQYF.

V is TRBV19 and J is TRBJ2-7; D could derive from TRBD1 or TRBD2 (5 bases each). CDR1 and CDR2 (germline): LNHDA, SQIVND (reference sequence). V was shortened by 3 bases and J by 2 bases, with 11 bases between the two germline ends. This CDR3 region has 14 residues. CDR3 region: CASSIGDGAYEQYF. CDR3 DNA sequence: TGTGCCAGTAGTATCGGGGACGGGGCCTACGAGCAGTACTTC.

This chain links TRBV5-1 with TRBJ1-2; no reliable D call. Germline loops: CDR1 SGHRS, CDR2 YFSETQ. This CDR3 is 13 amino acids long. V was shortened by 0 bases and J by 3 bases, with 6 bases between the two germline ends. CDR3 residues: CASSLDVYYGYTF. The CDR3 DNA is TGCGCCAGCAGCTTGGACGTCTACTATGGCTACACCTTC.

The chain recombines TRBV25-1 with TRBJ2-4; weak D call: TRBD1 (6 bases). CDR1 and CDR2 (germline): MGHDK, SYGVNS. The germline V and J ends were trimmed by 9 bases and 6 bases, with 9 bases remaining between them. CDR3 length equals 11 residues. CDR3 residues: CASTDRNIQYF. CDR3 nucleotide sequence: TGTGCCAGTACGGACAGAAACATTCAGTACTTC. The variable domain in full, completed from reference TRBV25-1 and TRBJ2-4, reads EADIYQTPRYLVIGTGKKITLECSQTMGHDKMYWYQQDPGMELHLIHYSYGVNSTEKGDLSSESTVSRIRTEHFPLTLESARPSHTSQYLCASTDRNIQYFGAGTRLSVL.

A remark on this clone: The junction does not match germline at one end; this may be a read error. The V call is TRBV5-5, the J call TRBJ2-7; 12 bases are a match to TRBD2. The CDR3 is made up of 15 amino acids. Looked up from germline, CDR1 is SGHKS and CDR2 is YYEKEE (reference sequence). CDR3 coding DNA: TGCGCCAGCAGCCATCGGACTAGCGGGAACTACGAGCAGTACTTC. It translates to CASSHRTSGNYEQYF. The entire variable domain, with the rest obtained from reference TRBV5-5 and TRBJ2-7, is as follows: DAGVTQSPTHLIKTRGQQVTLRCSPISGHKSVSWYQQVLGQGPQFIFQYYEKEERGRGNFPDRFSARQFPNYSSELNVNALLLGDSALYLCASSHRTSGNYEQYFGPGTRLTVT.

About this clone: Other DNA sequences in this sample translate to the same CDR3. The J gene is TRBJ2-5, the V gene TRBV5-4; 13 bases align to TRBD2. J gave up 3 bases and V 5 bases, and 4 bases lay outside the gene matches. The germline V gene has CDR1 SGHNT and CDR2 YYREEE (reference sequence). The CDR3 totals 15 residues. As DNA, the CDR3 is TGTGCCAGCAGTTCAGGACTAGCGGGAGAAGAGACCCAGTACTTC. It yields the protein CASSSGLAGEETQYF.

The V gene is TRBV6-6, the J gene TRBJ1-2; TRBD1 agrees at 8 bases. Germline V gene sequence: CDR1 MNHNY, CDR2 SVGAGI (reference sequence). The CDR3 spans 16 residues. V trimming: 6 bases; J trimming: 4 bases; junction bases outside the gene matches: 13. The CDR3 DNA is TGTGCCAGCAGATTCTCGAGACAGGGGTTGGCCTATGGCTACACCTTC. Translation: CASRFSRQGLAYGYTF.

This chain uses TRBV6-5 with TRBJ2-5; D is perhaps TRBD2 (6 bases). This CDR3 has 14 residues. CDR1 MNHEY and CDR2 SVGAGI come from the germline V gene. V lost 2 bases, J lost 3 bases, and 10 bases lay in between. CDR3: CASSYTRGKETQYF. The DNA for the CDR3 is TGTGCCAGCAGTTACACCCGGGGGAAAGAGACCCAGTACTTC.

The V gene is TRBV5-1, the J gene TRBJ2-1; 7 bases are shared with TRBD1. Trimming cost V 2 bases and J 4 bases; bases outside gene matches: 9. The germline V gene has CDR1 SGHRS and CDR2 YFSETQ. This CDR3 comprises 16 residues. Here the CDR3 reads CASSFTMAGGYNEQFF. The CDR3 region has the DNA TGCGCCAGCAGCTTTACTATGGCAGGGGGTTACAATGAGCAGTTCTTC. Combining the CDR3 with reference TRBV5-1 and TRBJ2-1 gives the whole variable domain KAGVTQTPRYLIKTRGQQVTLSCSPISGHRSVSWYQQTPGQGLQFLFEYFSETQRNKGNFPGRFSGRQFSNSRSEMNVSTLELGDSALYLCASSFTMAGGYNEQFFGPGTRLTVL.